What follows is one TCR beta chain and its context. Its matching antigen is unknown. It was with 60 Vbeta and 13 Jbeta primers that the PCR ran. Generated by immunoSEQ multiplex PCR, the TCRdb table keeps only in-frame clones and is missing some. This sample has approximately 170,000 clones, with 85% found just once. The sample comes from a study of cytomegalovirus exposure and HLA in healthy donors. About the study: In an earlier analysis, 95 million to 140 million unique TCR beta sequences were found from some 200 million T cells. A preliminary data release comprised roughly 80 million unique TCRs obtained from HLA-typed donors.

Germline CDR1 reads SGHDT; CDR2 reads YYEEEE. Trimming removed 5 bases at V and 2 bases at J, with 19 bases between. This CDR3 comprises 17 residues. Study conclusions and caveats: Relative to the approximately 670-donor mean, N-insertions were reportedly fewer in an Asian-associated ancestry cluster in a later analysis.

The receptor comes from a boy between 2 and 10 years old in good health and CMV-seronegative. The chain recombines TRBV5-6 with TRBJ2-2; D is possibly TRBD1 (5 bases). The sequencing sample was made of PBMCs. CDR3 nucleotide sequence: TGTGCCAGCAGGCCGAGAGGTAGGGGATCAAACACCGGGGAGCTGTTTTTT. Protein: CASRPRGRGSNTGELFF.